The rows below give T cell receptor beta chains drawn from one sample of a study of Ad26.COV2.S vaccination and SARS-CoV-2 variants. Assay: immunoSEQ multiplex PCR; the TCRdb copy retains only in-frame clones and omits some. The repertoire includes about 350,000 clones, about nine tenths of them detected once, and about 3.5% sits in the top ten. The sequences come from peripheral blood, collected in a trial of Ad26.COV2.S vaccine versus placebo. Receptor source: a person aged 18-65 years who received the Ad26.COV2.S COVID-19 vaccine or a placebo. Each CDR3 is given with its conserved first and last residue. The order of the fields is clone size, D gene, J gene, V gene, CDR3 DNA, CDR3 protein. The D gene is left open where the match is weak. Only some rows state a clone size, as once, few, many or a class for expanded clones.

size: -
D: TRBD2
J: TRBJ2-3
V: TRBV7-6
DNA: TGTGCCAGCAGCTTTCCCGGGACTAGCGCAACAGATACGCAGTATTTT
CDR3: CASSFPGTSATDTQYF

size: once
D: -
J: TRBJ2-1
V: TRBV27
DNA: TGTGCCAGCAGACAACGGGGTGAGCAGTTCTTC
CDR3: CASRQRGEQFF

size: -
D: TRBD1
J: TRBJ1-4
V: TRBV30
DNA: TGTGCCTGGAGTGTAGAGACAGGGCTTATTTTT
CDR3: CAWSVETGLIF

size: once
D: -
J: TRBJ1-3
V: TRBV6-5
DNA: TGTGCCAGCAGTCGGGGGGCGTCTGGAAACACCATATATTTT
CDR3: CASSRGASGNTIYF

size: -
D: -
J: TRBJ2-5
V: TRBV21-1
DNA: TGTGCCAGCAGCAAAGGATTGGGGCTTGGGGAGACCCAGTACTTC
CDR3: CASSKGLGLGETQYF

size: -
D: -
J: TRBJ2-1
V: TRBV5-1
DNA: TGCGCCAGCAGCTTGGCGGGGTTGGGCAATGAGCAGTTCTTC
CDR3: CASSLAGLGNEQFF

size: once
D: TRBD1
J: TRBJ2-2
V: TRBV18
DNA: TGTGCCAGCTCACCAGGGACAGCCGGGGAGCTGTTTTTT
CDR3: CASSPGTAGELFF

size: -
D: TRBD1
J: TRBJ2-5
V: TRBV15
DNA: TGTGCCACCAGCAGAAGACAGGGGGCCTGGGAGACCCAGTACTTC
CDR3: CATSRRQGAWETQYF

size: -
D: -
J: TRBJ1-2
V: TRBV30
DNA: TGTGCCTGGAGTGTAAATGCGGATGGCTACACCTTC
CDR3: CAWSVNADGYTF

size: -
D: -
J: TRBJ2-7
V: TRBV15
DNA: TGTGCCACCAGCAGAGGAACCTACGAGCAGTACTTC
CDR3: CATSRGTYEQYF

size: -
D: -
J: TRBJ1-3
V: TRBV4-1
DNA: TGCGCCAGCAGCTCTACAGGGACTCCTGGAAACACCATATATTTT
CDR3: CASSSTGTPGNTIYF

size: once
D: TRBD1
J: TRBJ1-5
V: TRBV7-8
DNA: TGTGCCAGCAGCTCCCAGGGGGACCGATATAGCAATCAGCCCCAGCATTTT
CDR3: CASSSQGDRYSNQPQHF

size: -
D: -
J: TRBJ2-3
V: TRBV15
DNA: TGTGCCACCAGCAGAGATGTTGGCGTTGAGTTTACAGATACGCAGTATTTT
CDR3: CATSRDVGVEFTDTQYF

size: -
D: -
J: TRBJ2-5
V: TRBV18
DNA: TGTGCCAGCTCAGGACAATTGCAAGAGACCCAGTACTTC
CDR3: CASSGQLQETQYF

size: -
D: -
J: TRBJ2-7
V: TRBV15
DNA: TGTGCCACCAGTGGTGACACTCTTAGCGGCGAGCAGTACTTC
CDR3: CATSGDTLSGEQYF

size: few
D: TRBD2
J: TRBJ2-3
V: TRBV6-4
DNA: TGTGCCAGCAGTGGGACTAGCGGGGGTACAGATACGCAGTATTTT
CDR3: CASSGTSGGTDTQYF

size: -
D: TRBD2
J: TRBJ2-1
V: TRBV6-4
DNA: TGTGCCAGCCTCGACCGAAAGCCCAGCGGGGTCAATGAGCAGTTCTTC
CDR3: CASLDRKPSGVNEQFF

size: -
D: -
J: TRBJ2-1
V: TRBV3-1/TRBV3-2
DNA: TGTGCCAGCAGCCAGGTTGGGGAGAATGAGCAGTTCTTC
CDR3: CASSQVGENEQFF

size: few
D: TRBD1
J: TRBJ1-1
V: TRBV3-1/TRBV3-2
DNA: TGTGCCAGCAGCCCGACAGGGGCTGAAGCTTTCTTT
CDR3: CASSPTGAEAFF

size: -
D: -
J: TRBJ2-3
V: TRBV5-1
DNA: TGCGCCAGCAGCTTGGGGGTAGCGTCTAGCACAGATACGCAGTATTTT
CDR3: CASSLGVASSTDTQYF

size: -
D: TRBD1
J: TRBJ2-5
V: TRBV11-1
DNA: TGTGCCAGCAGCCGAGCTTTGTCTACAGGGGGGGAGACCCAGTACTTC
CDR3: CASSRALSTGGETQYF

size: -
D: -
J: TRBJ2-7
V: TRBV3-1/TRBV3-2
DNA: TGTGCCAGCAGCCAAGACTATTCCTACGAGCAGTACTTC
CDR3: CASSQDYSYEQYF

size: -
D: -
J: TRBJ1-2
V: TRBV3-1/TRBV3-2
DNA: TGTGCCAGCAGCCAAGATTCCACCGTCTATGGCTACACCTTC
CDR3: CASSQDSTVYGYTF

size: few
D: -
J: TRBJ2-2
V: TRBV30
DNA: TGTGCCTGGAGTGTGGTGCGGGACGGGGAGCTGTTTTTT
CDR3: CAWSVVRDGELFF

size: -
D: TRBD1
J: TRBJ2-7
V: TRBV6-5
DNA: TGTGCCACCCTAAGGGGGACAGGGCTCTACGAGCAGTACTTC
CDR3: CATLRGTGLYEQYF

size: -
D: -
J: TRBJ1-2
V: TRBV28
DNA: TGTGCCAGCAGTTTCGGAGGGCAGGTGCTCTTAGGCTACACCTTC
CDR3: CASSFGGQVLLGYTF

size: -
D: -
J: TRBJ1-5
V: TRBV12-3/TRBV12-4
DNA: TGTGCCAGCAGCTGGGACCGCTCCCAGCCCCAGCATTTT
CDR3: CASSWDRSQPQHF

size: -
D: TRBD1
J: TRBJ2-2
V: TRBV19
DNA: TGTGCCAGTAGTATAGAATTGAGACAGGGGGCTTGGGTTGTCGGGGAGCTGTTTTTT
CDR3: CASSIELRQGAWVVGELFF

size: -
D: TRBD1
J: TRBJ2-7
V: TRBV5-1
DNA: TGCGCCAGCAGGTGGGACAGGGAAACCTACGAGCAGTACTTC
CDR3: CASRWDRETYEQYF

size: once
D: TRBD1
J: TRBJ1-5
V: TRBV20-1
DNA: TGCAGTGCTAGTATGGGACAGGGAGGTCGGCCCCAGCATTTT
CDR3: CSASMGQGGRPQHF

size: -
D: -
J: TRBJ2-2
V: TRBV28
DNA: TGTGCCAGCAGGACCCTCCCACCCGGGGCCACCGGGGAGCTGTTTTTT
CDR3: CASRTLPPGATGELFF

size: medium-sized
D: -
J: TRBJ1-6
V: TRBV6-5
DNA: TGTGCCAGCAGTTACTCTACTTCGGGTAATTCACCCCTCCACTTT
CDR3: CASSYSTSGNSPLHF

size: -
D: TRBD1
J: TRBJ2-7
V: TRBV24-1
DNA: TGTGCCACCAGGGTACCGGGACAGGGGTTTATCGAGCAGTACTTC
CDR3: CATRVPGQGFIEQYF

size: -
D: TRBD2
J: TRBJ2-2
V: TRBV6-2/TRBV6-3
DNA: TGTGCCAGCAGTTACGGGCGACTAGCGGGGGCGTTGAACACCGGGGAGCTGTTTTTT
CDR3: CASSYGRLAGALNTGELFF

size: -
D: -
J: TRBJ1-6
V: TRBV5-1
DNA: TGCGCCAGCAGCCCGTCGGGGGACTTCGACCTCCACTTT
CDR3: CASSPSGDFDLHF

size: few
D: -
J: TRBJ2-2
V: TRBV7-9
DNA: TGTGCCAGCATCGTATTGGAGATGAACACCGGGGAGCTGTTTTTT
CDR3: CASIVLEMNTGELFF

size: -
D: -
J: TRBJ2-5
V: TRBV30
DNA: TGTGCCTGGAGTGTACGCAGAAAAGAGACCCAGTACTTC
CDR3: CAWSVRRKETQYF

size: -
D: -
J: TRBJ1-1
V: TRBV6-5
DNA: TGTGCCAGCAGTATCATCCCAGACGGGAACACTGAAGCTTTCTTT
CDR3: CASSIIPDGNTEAFF

size: -
D: TRBD1
J: TRBJ2-2
V: TRBV6-8
DNA: TGTGCCAGCAGGGGCAGGGGGTTTTCCACCGGGGAGCTGTTTTTT
CDR3: CASRGRGFSTGELFF

size: -
D: -
J: TRBJ1-1
V: TRBV4-3
DNA: TGCGCCAGCAGCCACGAAGGTCTGGGCACTGAAGCTTTCTTT
CDR3: CASSHEGLGTEAFF

size: -
D: TRBD1
J: TRBJ2-3
V: TRBV7-9
DNA: TGTGCCAGCAGCTTGTTACGGACAGGGGCGTCTAGGGGGTCAGATACGCAGTATTTT
CDR3: CASSLLRTGASRGSDTQYF

size: -
D: -
J: TRBJ1-5
V: TRBV27
DNA: TGTGCCAGCAGTTTATGGCCCCAGGGTCAGCCCCAGCATTTT
CDR3: CASSLWPQGQPQHF

size: -
D: -
J: TRBJ2-7
V: TRBV12-3/TRBV12-4
DNA: TGTGCCAGCAGCGAAAAACAGAGAATCGAGCAGTACTTC
CDR3: CASSEKQRIEQYF

size: -
D: -
J: TRBJ2-3
V: TRBV5-8
DNA: TGTGCCAGTGCGTGGGGGGGCAGGATTGTCACAGATACGCAGTATTTT
CDR3: CASAWGGRIVTDTQYF

size: -
D: TRBD1
J: TRBJ2-1
V: TRBV3-1/TRBV3-2
DNA: TGTGCCAGCAGATGGGACAGAAACAATGAGCAGTTCTTC
CDR3: CASRWDRNNEQFF

size: few
D: -
J: TRBJ2-1
V: TRBV20-1
DNA: TGCAGTGCTAGTGTCTTAGGACGGGGGGCATTTAATGAGCAGTTCTTC
CDR3: CSASVLGRGAFNEQFF

size: -
D: -
J: TRBJ1-5
V: TRBV4-3
DNA: TGCGCCAGCAGCCAAGACACAGGGAACAATCAGCCCCAGCATTTT
CDR3: CASSQDTGNNQPQHF

size: -
D: -
J: TRBJ2-7
V: TRBV7-9
DNA: TGTGCCAGCAGCTCAGCCTACGAGCAGTACTTC
CDR3: CASSSAYEQYF

size: -
D: -
J: TRBJ2-5
V: TRBV7-2
DNA: TGTGCCAGCAGCGCGAATTCCAGGGCCCTCCAAGAGACCCAGTACTTC
CDR3: CASSANSRALQETQYF

size: -
D: -
J: TRBJ1-2
V: TRBV4-3
DNA: TGCGCCAGCAGCCAAACAGTCACCTACTATGGCTACACCTTC
CDR3: CASSQTVTYYGYTF

size: -
D: TRBD1
J: TRBJ2-7
V: TRBV4-1
DNA: TGCGCCAGCAGCCAAGATGGGGGGACAGGGTCCTACGAGCAGTACTTC
CDR3: CASSQDGGTGSYEQYF

size: -
D: -
J: TRBJ2-7
V: TRBV5-4
DNA: TGTGCCAGCAGCTACGACTATAGGGGCACCTACGAGCAGTACTTC
CDR3: CASSYDYRGTYEQYF

size: -
D: -
J: TRBJ2-7
V: TRBV7-2
DNA: TGTGCCAGCAGCCCGGGACCCGGAGGGTACGAGCAGTACTTC
CDR3: CASSPGPGGYEQYF

size: -
D: -
J: TRBJ1-1
V: TRBV11-2
DNA: TGTGCCAGCAGCTTAGAGTGGGGGAACACTGAAGCTTTCTTT
CDR3: CASSLEWGNTEAFF

size: -
D: TRBD1
J: TRBJ1-3
V: TRBV7-6
DNA: TGTGCCAGCAGCAGGACCGGGACAGGCGAAAACACCATATATTTT
CDR3: CASSRTGTGENTIYF

size: -
D: -
J: TRBJ1-2
V: TRBV7-8
DNA: TGTGCCAGCAGCTTAGGGGACAAATATGGCTACACCTTC
CDR3: CASSLGDKYGYTF

size: -
D: TRBD1
J: TRBJ2-2
V: TRBV30
DNA: TGTGCCTGGAACCCGGGACAGGGGACCGGGGAGCTGTTTTTT
CDR3: CAWNPGQGTGELFF

size: once
D: -
J: TRBJ1-2
V: TRBV9
DNA: TGTGCCAGCAGCTCATACCAGGGACTGGCTGGTGGCTACACCTTC
CDR3: CASSSYQGLAGGYTF

size: -
D: -
J: TRBJ1-2
V: TRBV4-1
DNA: TGCGCCAGCAGCCAAGAACCCGGGGCCAACTATGGCTACACCTTC
CDR3: CASSQEPGANYGYTF